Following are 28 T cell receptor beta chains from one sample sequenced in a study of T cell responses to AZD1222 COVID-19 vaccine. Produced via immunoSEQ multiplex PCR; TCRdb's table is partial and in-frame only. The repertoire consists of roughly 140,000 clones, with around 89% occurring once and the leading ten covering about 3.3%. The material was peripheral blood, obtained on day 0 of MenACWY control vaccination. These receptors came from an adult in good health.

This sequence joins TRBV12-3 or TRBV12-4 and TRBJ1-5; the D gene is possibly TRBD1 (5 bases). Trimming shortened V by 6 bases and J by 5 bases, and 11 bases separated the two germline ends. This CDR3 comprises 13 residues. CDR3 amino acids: CASRPAGDQPQHF. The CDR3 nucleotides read TGTGCCAGCAGGCCTGCGGGGGATCAGCCCCAGCATTTT.

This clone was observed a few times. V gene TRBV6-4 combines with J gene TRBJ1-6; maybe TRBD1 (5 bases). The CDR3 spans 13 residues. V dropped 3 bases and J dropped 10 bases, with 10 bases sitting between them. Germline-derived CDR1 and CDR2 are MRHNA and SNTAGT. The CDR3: CASSEQATSPLHF. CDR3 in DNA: TGTGCCAGCAGTGAACAGGCTACCTCACCCCTCCACTTT.

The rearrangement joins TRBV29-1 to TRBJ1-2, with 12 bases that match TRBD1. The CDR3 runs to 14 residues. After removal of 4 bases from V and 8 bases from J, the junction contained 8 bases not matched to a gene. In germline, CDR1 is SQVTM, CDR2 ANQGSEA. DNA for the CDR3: TGCAGCGTTGGCCGGGACAGGGGGCTACAGGGCTACACCTTC. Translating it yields CSVGRDRGLQGYTF.

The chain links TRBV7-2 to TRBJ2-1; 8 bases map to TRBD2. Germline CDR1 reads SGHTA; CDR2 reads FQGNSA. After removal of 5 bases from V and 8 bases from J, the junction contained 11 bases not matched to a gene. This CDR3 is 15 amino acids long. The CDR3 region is CASSAVPGGPDEQFF. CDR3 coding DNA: TGTGCCAGCAGCGCCGTTCCGGGAGGGCCTGATGAGCAGTTCTTC.

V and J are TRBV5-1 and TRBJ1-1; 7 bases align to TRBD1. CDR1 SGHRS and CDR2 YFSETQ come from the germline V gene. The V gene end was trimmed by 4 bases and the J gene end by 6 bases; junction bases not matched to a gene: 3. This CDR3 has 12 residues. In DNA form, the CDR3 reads TGCGCCAGCAGCACCGGGACAGCTGAAGCTTTCTTT. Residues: CASSTGTAEAFF.

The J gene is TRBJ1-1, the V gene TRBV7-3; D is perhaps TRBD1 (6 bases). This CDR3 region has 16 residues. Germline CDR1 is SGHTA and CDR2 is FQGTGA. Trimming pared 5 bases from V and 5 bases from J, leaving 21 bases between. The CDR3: CASSPGGPTGLTEAFF. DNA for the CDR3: TGTGCCAGCAGCCCGGGTGGCCCAACAGGGTTGACTGAAGCTTTCTTT. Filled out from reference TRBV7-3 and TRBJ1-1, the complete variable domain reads GAGVSQTPSNKVTEKGKYVELRCDPISGHTALYWYRQSLGQGPEFLIYFQGTGAADDSGLPNDRFFAVRPEGSVSTLKIQRTERGDSAVYLCASSPGGPTGLTEAFFGQGTRLTVV.

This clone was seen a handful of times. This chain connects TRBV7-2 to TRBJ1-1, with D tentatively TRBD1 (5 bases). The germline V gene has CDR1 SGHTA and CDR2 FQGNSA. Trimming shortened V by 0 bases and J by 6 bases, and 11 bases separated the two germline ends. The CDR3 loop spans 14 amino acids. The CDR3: CASSLARGTSEAFF. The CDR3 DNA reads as TGTGCCAGCAGCTTAGCGCGGGGGACGTCTGAAGCTTTCTTT.

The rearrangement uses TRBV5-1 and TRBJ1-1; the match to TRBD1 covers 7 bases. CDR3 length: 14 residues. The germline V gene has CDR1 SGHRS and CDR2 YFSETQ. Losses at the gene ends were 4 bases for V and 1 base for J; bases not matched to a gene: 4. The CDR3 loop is CASSQDRPNTEAFF. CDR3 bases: TGCGCCAGCAGCCAGGACAGGCCGAACACTGAAGCTTTCTTT.

The CDR3 is CASSLFQGGRGGYTF. Here the CDR3 DNA reads TGTGCCAGCAGCTTATTTCAAGGGGGTCGCGGTGGCTACACCTTC. This chain uses TRBV7-2 with TRBJ1-2, with D maybe TRBD1 (6 bases). Germline V gives CDR1 SGHTA, CDR2 FQGNSA. CDR3 length: 15 amino acids. Trimming cost V 2 bases and J 7 bases, with 17 bases left between them.

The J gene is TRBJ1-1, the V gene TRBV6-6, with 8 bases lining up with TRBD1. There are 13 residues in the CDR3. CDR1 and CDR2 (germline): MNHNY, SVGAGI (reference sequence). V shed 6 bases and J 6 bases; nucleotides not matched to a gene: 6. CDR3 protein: CASRDRDSPEAFF. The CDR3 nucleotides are TGTGCCAGCAGGGACAGGGACAGCCCTGAAGCTTTCTTT.

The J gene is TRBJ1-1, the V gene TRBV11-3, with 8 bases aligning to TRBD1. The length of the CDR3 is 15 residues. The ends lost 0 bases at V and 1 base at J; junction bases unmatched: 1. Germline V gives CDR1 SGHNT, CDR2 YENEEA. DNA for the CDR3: TGTGCCAGCAGCTTAGAGGACAGGGCGAACACTGAAGCTTTCTTT. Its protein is CASSLEDRANTEAFF.

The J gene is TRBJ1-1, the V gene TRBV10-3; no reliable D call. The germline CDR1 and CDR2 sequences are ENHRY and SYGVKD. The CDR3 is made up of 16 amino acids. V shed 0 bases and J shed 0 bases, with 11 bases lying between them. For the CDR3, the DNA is TGTGCCATCAGTGAGTCTAACCGACGGATGAACACTGAAGCTTTCTTT. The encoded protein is CAISESNRRMNTEAFF.

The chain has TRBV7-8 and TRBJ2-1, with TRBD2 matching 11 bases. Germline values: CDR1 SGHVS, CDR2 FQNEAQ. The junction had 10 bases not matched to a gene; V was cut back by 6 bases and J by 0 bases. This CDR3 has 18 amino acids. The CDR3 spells CASSLGLAATSSYNEQFF. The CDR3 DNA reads TGTGCCAGCAGTTTGGGACTAGCGGCTACGAGCTCCTACAATGAGCAGTTCTTC.

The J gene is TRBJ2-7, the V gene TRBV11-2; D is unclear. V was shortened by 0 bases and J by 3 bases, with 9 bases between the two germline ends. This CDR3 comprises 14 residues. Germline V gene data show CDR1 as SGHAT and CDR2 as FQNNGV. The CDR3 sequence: CASSLEGPGYEQYF. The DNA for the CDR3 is TGTGCCAGCAGCTTAGAAGGCCCGGGCTACGAGCAGTACTTC.

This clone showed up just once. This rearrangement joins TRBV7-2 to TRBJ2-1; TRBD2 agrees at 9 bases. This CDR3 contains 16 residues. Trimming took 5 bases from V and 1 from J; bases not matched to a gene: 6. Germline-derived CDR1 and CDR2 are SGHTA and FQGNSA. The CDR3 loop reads CASSPKAGGSYNEQFF. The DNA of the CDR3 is TGTGCCAGCAGCCCAAAAGCGGGAGGTTCCTACAATGAGCAGTTCTTC.

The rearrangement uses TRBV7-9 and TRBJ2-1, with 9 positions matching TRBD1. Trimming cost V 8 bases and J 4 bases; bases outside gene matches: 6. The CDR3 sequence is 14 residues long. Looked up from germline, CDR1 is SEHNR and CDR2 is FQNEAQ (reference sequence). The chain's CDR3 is CASPGTGTYNEQFF. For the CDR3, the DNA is TGTGCCAGCCCCGGGACAGGGACTTACAATGAGCAGTTCTTC.

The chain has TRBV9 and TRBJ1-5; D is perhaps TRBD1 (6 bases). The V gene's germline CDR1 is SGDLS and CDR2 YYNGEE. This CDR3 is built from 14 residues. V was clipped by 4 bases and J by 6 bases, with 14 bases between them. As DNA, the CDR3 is TGTGCCAGCAGCCCTCTACAGGGACCTCAGCCCCAGCATTTT. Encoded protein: CASSPLQGPQPQHF.

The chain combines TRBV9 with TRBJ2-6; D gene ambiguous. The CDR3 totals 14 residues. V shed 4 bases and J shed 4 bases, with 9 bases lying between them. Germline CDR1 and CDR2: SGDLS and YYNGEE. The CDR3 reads CASSFAAGANVLTF. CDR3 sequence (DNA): TGTGCCAGCAGCTTCGCTGCGGGGGCCAACGTCCTGACTTTC.

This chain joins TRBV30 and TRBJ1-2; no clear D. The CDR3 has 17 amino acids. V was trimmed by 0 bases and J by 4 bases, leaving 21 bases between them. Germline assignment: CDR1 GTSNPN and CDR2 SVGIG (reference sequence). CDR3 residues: CAWSVSDIDRVAYGYTF. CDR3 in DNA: TGTGCCTGGAGTGTAAGTGACATCGATCGGGTGGCCTATGGCTACACCTTC.

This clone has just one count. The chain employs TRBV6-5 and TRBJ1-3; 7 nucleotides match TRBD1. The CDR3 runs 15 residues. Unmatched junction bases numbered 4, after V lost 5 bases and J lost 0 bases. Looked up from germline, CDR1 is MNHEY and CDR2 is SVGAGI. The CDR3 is CASSPDRVSGNTIYF. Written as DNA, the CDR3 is TGTGCCAGCAGTCCCGACAGGGTCTCTGGAAACACCATATATTTT.

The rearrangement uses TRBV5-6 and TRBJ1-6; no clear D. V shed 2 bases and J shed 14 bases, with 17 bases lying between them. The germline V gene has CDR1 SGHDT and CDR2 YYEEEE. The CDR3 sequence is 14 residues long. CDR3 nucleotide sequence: TGTGCCAGCAGCTTCGGACCGACCAGTAACTCCCTCCACTTT. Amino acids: CASSFGPTSNSLHF.

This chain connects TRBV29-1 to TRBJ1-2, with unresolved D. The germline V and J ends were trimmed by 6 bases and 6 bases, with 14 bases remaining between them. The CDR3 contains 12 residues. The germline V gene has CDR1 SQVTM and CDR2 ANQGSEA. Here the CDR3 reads CSVEEEKDGYTF. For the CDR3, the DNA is TGCAGCGTCGAGGAGGAGAAGGATGGCTACACCTTC.

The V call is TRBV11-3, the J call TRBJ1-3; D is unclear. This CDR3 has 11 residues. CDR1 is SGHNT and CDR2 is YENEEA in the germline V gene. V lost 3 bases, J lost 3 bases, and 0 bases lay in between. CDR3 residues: CASSFGNTIYF. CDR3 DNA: TGTGCCAGCAGCTTTGGAAACACCATATATTTT. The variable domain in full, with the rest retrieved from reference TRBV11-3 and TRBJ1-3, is EAGVVQSPRYKIIEKKQPVAFWCNPISGHNTLYWYLQNLGQGPELLIRYENEEAVDDSQLPKDRFSAERLKGVDSTLKIQPAELGDSAVYLCASSFGNTIYFGEGSWLTVV.

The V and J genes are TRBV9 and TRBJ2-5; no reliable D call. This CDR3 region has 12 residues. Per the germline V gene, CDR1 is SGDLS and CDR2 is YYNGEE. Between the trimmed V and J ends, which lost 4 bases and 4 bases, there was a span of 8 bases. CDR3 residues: CASSPMGETQYF. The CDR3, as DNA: TGTGCCAGCAGCCCAATGGGAGAGACCCAGTACTTC.

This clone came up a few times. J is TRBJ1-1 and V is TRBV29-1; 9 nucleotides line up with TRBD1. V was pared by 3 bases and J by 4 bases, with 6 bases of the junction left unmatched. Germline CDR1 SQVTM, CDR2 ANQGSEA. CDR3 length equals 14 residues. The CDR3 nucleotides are TGCAGCGTTGAGAAGGGACAGGGTCCCACTGAAGCTTTCTTT. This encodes CSVEKGQGPTEAFF.

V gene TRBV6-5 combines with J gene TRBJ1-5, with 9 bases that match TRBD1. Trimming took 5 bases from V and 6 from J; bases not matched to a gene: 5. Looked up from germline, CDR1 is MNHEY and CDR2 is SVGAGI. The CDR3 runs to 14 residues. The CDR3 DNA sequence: TGTGCCAGCAGTCTACAGGGGGCGGTTCAGCCCCAGCATTTT. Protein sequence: CASSLQGAVQPQHF.

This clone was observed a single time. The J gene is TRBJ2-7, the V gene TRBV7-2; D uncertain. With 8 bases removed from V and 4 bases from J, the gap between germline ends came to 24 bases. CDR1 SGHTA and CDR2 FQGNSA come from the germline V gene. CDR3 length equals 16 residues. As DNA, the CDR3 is TGTGCCAGCTCACTTAGAGGATCCCCCCCATCGTACGAGCAGTACTTC. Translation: CASSLRGSPPSYEQYF.

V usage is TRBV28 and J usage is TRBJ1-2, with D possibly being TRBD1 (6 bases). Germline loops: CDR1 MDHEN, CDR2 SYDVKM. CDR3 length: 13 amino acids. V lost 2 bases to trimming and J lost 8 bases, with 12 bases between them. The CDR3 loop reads CASSLDGGRGYTF. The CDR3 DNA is TGTGCCAGCAGTTTAGATGGGGGGCGCGGCTACACCTTC.